Presented here are 7 T cell receptor beta chains from one specimen sequenced in a study of blood T cells in healthy people across ages. A second PCR, run for about 7 to 11 cycles, used a sample-barcoded 5' primer plus a J-beta primer mix. Each CDR3 protein gets one entry after TCRdb re-called the 5' RACE reads with MiXCR. The repertoire holds 600,000 to 800,000 distinct CDR3 sequences, with more than 20% as singletons. The source material was blood. The source is a man aged 70-80 years in good health.

V usage is TRBV11-2 and J usage is TRBJ1-1, with 8 bases that match TRBD1. The length of the CDR3 is 16 residues. Losses at the gene ends were 5 bases for V and 3 bases for J; bases not matched to a gene: 11. Germline CDR1 reads SGHAT; CDR2 reads FQNNGV. The CDR3 sequence: CASSIGQGGMYTEAFF. In nucleotides, the CDR3 is TGTGCCAGCAGCATAGGACAGGGCGGAATGTACACTGAAGCTTTCTTT.

The chain uses TRBV14 and TRBJ2-5; TRBD2 aligns across 7 bases. Gene TRBJ2-1 matches the end of the DNA better, so the J call may be wrong. The V gene's germline CDR1 is SGHDN and CDR2 FVKESK. The CDR3 extends over 13 amino acids. The CDR3 DNA reads as TGTGCCAGCAGCCAATACGAGGGAGGGCCTCAGTTCTTC. Its translation is CASSQYEGGPQFF.

The chain employs TRBV2 and TRBJ2-5; 8 positions match TRBD2. TRBJ2-1 matches the DNA end more closely, so the J call is doubtful. Germline V CDR1 and CDR2: SNHLY, FYNNEI. The CDR3 totals 15 residues. The CDR3 bases are TGTGCCAGCAGTGACGGAGCGGGAGATGGAAATGAGCAGTTCTTC. This gives the protein CASSDGAGDGNEQFF.

Only a few counts were recorded for this clonotype. V is TRBV4-3 and J is TRBJ1-1, with 11 positions matching TRBD1. This CDR3 region has 14 residues. V gave up 8 bases and J gave up 10 bases; unmatched junction bases: 12. In germline, CDR1 is LGHNA, CDR2 YSLEER. The CDR3 nucleotides are TGCGCCAGCCACCGGGACAGGGGGATCGGAGGAGCTTTCTTT. It is translated as CASHRDRGIGGAFF.

This chain connects TRBV25-1 to TRBJ2-5; 9 nucleotides line up with TRBD2. The junction had 6 bases not matched to a gene; V was cut back by 3 bases and J by 1 base. There are 16 residues in the CDR3. Germline lookup yields CDR1 MGHDK and CDR2 SYGVNS. CDR3 nucleotide sequence: TGTGCCAGCAGTGATGGTCTAGCGGGGATCCAAGAGACCCAGTACTTC. It is translated as CASSDGLAGIQETQYF.

This clonotype was seen a few times. This chain joins TRBV4-2 and TRBJ1-5; tentative D call: TRBD1 (5 bases). The better agreement between TRBJ2-3 and the DNA end casts doubt on the J call. Germline assignment: CDR1 LGHNA and CDR2 YNFKEQ. The CDR3 is 15 residues long. Here the CDR3 DNA reads TGTGCCAGCAGCCAAGATAGGACACCCAATCAGCCCCAGTATTTT. Translation gives CASSQDRTPNQPQYF.

As regards this clonotype: Because it lacks the conserved phenylalanine or tryptophan at the end, this CDR3 is likely a read error. The chain employs TRBV7-9 and TRBJ2-3; 9 bases are shared with TRBD2. Trimming took 8 bases from V and 0 from J; bases not matched to a gene: 3. The CDR3 extends over 14 amino acids. CDR1 SEHNR and CDR2 FQNEAQ come from the germline V gene (reference sequence). The DNA of the CDR3 is TGTGCCAGCGGACTAGCGTTTAGCACAGATACGCAGTATCTT. Protein: CASGLAFSTDTQYL.